The present entry profiles one TCR beta chain with its context. No antigen is known for it. The source of the sample is a study of monozygotic twins with inflammatory bowel disease. Roughly 3,500 ng of total RNA went into each TCR library. Reprocessing the 5' RACE reads, TCRdb reports a single entry for every CDR3 protein and omits DNA. The sample's table shows approximately 330,000 distinct CDR3 sequences. Germline CDR1 reads KGHSH; CDR2 reads LQKENI. This CDR3 comprises 18 residues. Findings of the study overall: Distinguishing T cell subtypes was not possible.

The sequenced material came from blood. The chain combines TRBV18 with TRBJ1-6. This TCR was recovered from a human donor with ulcerative colitis or Crohn's disease, or a healthy co-twin of an affected twin (not recorded which). The CDR3 region is CASSPSTAQSSYNSPLHF.